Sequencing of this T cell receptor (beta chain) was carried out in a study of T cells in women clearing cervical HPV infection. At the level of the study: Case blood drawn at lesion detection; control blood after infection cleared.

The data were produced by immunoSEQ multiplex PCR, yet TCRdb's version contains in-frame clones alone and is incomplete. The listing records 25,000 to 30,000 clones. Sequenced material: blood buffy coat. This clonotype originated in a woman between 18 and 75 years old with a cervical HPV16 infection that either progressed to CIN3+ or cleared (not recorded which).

CDR3 residues: CASPRSGTARGTQYF. Incomplete CDR3 DNA: TGTGCCAGTCCCCGTTCAGGGACAGCGCGAGGGACG. The chain uses TRBV19 and TRBJ2-3, with 7 bases aligning to TRBD1. The CDR3 is cut off 3 residues early in the read; its end comes from the germline J gene. This CDR3 is 15 amino acids long. Germline V gene data show CDR1 as LNHDA and CDR2 as SQIVND (reference sequence).